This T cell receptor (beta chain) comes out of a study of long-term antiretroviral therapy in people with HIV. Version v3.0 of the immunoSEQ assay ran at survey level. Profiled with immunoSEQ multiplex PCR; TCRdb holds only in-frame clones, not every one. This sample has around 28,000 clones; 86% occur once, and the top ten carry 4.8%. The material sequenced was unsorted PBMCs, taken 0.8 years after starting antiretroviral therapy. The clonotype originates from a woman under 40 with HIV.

The CDR3: CASSLNEQYV. For the CDR3, the DNA is TGCGCCAGCAGCTTAAATGAGCAGTACGTC. The chain uses TRBV5-1 and TRBJ2-7; D not resolved. The CDR3 has 10 residues. The ends were cut back, 2 bases at V and 7 bases at J, with 4 bases in the middle. CDR1 and CDR2 (germline): SGHRS, YFSETQ.